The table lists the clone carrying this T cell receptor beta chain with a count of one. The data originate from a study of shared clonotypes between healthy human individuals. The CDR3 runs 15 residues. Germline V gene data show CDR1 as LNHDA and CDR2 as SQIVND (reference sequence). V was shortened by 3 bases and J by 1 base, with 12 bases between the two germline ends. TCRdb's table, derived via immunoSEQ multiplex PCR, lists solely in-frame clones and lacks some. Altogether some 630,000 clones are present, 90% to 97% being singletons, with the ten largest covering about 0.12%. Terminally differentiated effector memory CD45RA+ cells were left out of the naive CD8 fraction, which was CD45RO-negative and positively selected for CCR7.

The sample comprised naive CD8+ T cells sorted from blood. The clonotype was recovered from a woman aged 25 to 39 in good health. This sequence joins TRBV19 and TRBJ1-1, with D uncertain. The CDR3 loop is CASSISYEGNTEAFF. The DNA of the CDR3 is TGTGCCAGTAGTATTTCTTACGAGGGGAACACTGAAGCTTTCTTT.